One and the same sample provided the 15 T cell receptor beta chains below, sequenced in a study of tumor-infiltrating lymphocytes in oesophageal squamous cell carcinoma. TCRdb processed the PCR reads anew with MiXCR; each CDR3 protein has one entry. The table has roughly 10,000 distinct CDR3 sequences, approximately 60% seen once. The specimen sequenced was esophageal tumor tissue. The receptors originated from a female donor with esophageal squamous cell carcinoma.

This clonotype was seen a handful of times. V and J are TRBV7-6 and TRBJ2-7; D not resolved. Looked up from germline, CDR1 is SGHVS and CDR2 is FNYEAQ. V dropped 4 bases and J dropped 5 bases, with 15 bases sitting between them. The CDR3 is made up of 14 amino acids. The CDR3 is CASSSPRPGDEQYF. CDR3 DNA: TGTGCCAGCAGCTCGCCCCGACCTGGTGACGAGCAGTACTTC.

This chain joins TRBV28 and TRBJ2-3; no definite D call. The J call is in doubt because the DNA end fits TRBJ1-5 better. This CDR3 has 14 amino acids. Germline CDR1 MDHEN, CDR2 SYDVKM. The chain's CDR3 is CASSRINSNQPQHF. The DNA for the CDR3 is TGTGCCAGCAGTCGAATTAATAGCAATCAGCCCCAGCATTTT.

V gene TRBV27 combines with J gene TRBJ2-1; no definite D call. The DNA end is more similar to TRBJ2-5, so the J call may be wrong. The CDR3 totals 14 residues. Germline CDR1 MNHEY, CDR2 SMNVEV (reference sequence). The CDR3 sequence: CASSLGRLQETQYF. In DNA, the CDR3 is TGTGCCAGCAGTCTCGGACGGCTCCAAGAGACCCAGTACTTC.

This clonotype qualifies as medium-sized. The gene calls are TRBV5-1 and TRBJ2-1; tentative D call: TRBD2 (6 bases). The germline CDR1 and CDR2 sequences are SGHRS and YFSETQ. Trimming took 4 bases from V and 8 from J, leaving 16 bases between them. CDR3 length: 14 residues. The CDR3 reads CASSKDRRGDEQFF. In DNA form, the CDR3 reads TGCGCCAGCAGCAAAGATAGGAGGGGCGATGAGCAGTTCTTC.

V is TRBV20-1 and J is TRBJ1-5; 10 bases are a match to TRBD1. V trimming: 3 bases; J trimming: 7 bases; junction bases outside the gene matches: 6. The CDR3 contains 14 residues. Germline CDR1 DFQATT, CDR2 SNEGSKA (reference sequence). CDR3 loop: CSASDRGPKQPQHF. The CDR3, as DNA: TGCAGTGCTAGCGACAGGGGGCCCAAACAGCCCCAGCATTTT.

On this clonotype: This sequence may be a read error, since a much larger clone differs from it by one base. The rearrangement uses TRBV7-9 and TRBJ2-5, with a possible D match to TRBD2 (6 bases). The J call is uncertain, as TRBJ2-1 better fits the DNA end. This CDR3 is built from 17 residues. The germline V gene has CDR1 SEHNR and CDR2 FQNEAQ (reference sequence). The CDR3 sequence is CASSLRDGTGGNVEQFF. In nucleotides, the CDR3 is TGTGCCAGCAGCTTAAGAGACGGGACTGGCGGGAATGTTGAGCAGTTCTTC.

This clonotype appeared a single time. The chain employs TRBV6-1 and TRBJ2-1; 10 bases align to TRBD2. The better agreement between TRBJ2-7 and the DNA end casts doubt on the J call. The germline V gene encodes CDR1 MNHNS and CDR2 SASEGT. This CDR3 spans 13 amino acids. DNA of the CDR3: TGTGCCAGCACGGCACTAGCGGGATACGAGCAGTACTTC. It codes for CASTALAGYEQYF.

This clonotype is medium-sized. The V and J genes are TRBV12-5 and TRBJ2-2; D unclear. Germline CDR1 LGHNT, CDR2 FRNRAP. V lost 2 bases to trimming and J lost 1 base, with 14 bases between them. The CDR3 covers 17 residues. CDR3 residues: CASGLTRTDKNTGELFF. CDR3 bases: TGTGCTAGTGGTTTGACCCGGACGGATAAGAACACCGGGGAGCTGTTTTTT.

The chain combines TRBV7-2 with TRBJ1-1, with a possible D match to TRBD1 (5 bases). CDR3 length equals 11 residues. The germline V gene encodes CDR1 SGHTA and CDR2 FQGNSA. Deletions cut 6 bases from V and 11 bases from J, with 13 bases between. Written as DNA, the CDR3 is TGTGCCAGCAGTTATCGGGGGAGGGCTTTCTTT. As protein: CASSYRGRAFF.

The chain links TRBV11-2 to TRBJ2-3, with 7 bases fitting TRBD2. The better agreement between TRBJ2-7 and the DNA end casts doubt on the J call. The CDR3 spans 17 residues. Looked up from germline, CDR1 is SGHAT and CDR2 is FQNNGV. The CDR3 sequence is CASSLGGGSPSYNEQYF. CDR3 nucleotides: TGTGCCAGCAGCTTAGGGGGAGGGTCCCCCTCCTACAATGAGCAGTACTTC.

The chain combines TRBV12-3 or TRBV12-4 with TRBJ1-6; no clear D. Trimming removed 6 bases from V and 9 bases from J, with 21 bases in between. This CDR3 is 16 amino acids long. CDR3 residues: CASSSGGGYISSPLHF. Here the CDR3 DNA reads TGTGCCAGCAGCTCAGGCGGTGGCTATATTTCTTCACCCCTCCACTTT.

The rearrangement uses TRBV7-6 and TRBJ2-3; TRBD1 matches 7 bases. Judging by the DNA end, TRBJ2-6 fits better; the J call may be wrong. The CDR3 consists of 16 residues. Germline-derived CDR1 and CDR2 are SGHVS and FNYEAQ. The CDR3 nucleotides are TGTGCCAGCAGCTTGGCACAGGGGTACGGGGCCAACGTCCTGACTTTC. Translating it yields CASSLAQGYGANVLTF.

This clonotype was counted once. The chain carries TRBV7-6 and TRBJ2-3, with no clear D. The DNA end lines up better with TRBJ2-5; the J call may be wrong. The CDR3 covers 13 residues. The germline V gene has CDR1 SGHVS and CDR2 FNYEAQ. CDR3 bases: TGTGCCAGCAGCTTACCCATTGGAGAGACCCAGTACTTC. It is translated as CASSLPIGETQYF.

This clonotype has just a few counts. The rearrangement joins TRBV7-6 to TRBJ2-5, with TRBD1 matching over 7 bases. There are 15 residues in the CDR3. V dropped 6 bases and J dropped 3; count of bases not matched to a gene: 10. Looked up from germline, CDR1 is SGHVS and CDR2 is FNYEAQ. In DNA, the CDR3 is TGTGCCAGCAGTAAGGCCGGGACAGTGAAAGAGACCCAGTACTTC. This encodes CASSKAGTVKETQYF.

J is TRBJ2-1 and V is TRBV6-9; tentatively, D is TRBD2 (6 bases). The DNA end lines up better with TRBJ2-3; the J call may be wrong. Germline values: CDR1 MNHGY, CDR2 SVAAGI. This CDR3 spans 14 amino acids. The CDR3 reads CASSYGSSVDTQYF. Here the CDR3 DNA reads TGTGCCAGCAGTTACGGGTCTAGCGTAGATACGCAGTATTTT.